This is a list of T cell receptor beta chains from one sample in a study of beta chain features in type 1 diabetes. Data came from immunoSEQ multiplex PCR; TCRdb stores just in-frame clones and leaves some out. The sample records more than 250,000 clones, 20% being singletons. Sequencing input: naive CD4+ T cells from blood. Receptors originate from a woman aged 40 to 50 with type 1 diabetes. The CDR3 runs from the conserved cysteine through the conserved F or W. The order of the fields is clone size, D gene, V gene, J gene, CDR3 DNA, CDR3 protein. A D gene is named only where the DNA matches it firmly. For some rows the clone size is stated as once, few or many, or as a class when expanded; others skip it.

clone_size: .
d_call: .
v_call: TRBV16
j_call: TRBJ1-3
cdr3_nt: TGTGCCAGCAGCCCCACCGGGGACACCATATATTTT
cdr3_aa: CASSPTGDTIYF

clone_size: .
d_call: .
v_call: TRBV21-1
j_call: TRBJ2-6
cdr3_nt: TGTGCCAGCAGCATCGACAGGCAATCTGGGGCCAACGTCCTGACTTTC
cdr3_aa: CASSIDRQSGANVLTF

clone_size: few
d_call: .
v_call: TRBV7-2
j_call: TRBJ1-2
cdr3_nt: TGTGCCAGCAGCTTAGGAGGGAGCTATGGCTACACCTTC
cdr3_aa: CASSLGGSYGYTF

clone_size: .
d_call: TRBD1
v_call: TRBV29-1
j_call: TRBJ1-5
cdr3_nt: TGCAGCGTCCAGACAGGGAAAGATCAGCCCCAGCATTTT
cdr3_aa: CSVQTGKDQPQHF

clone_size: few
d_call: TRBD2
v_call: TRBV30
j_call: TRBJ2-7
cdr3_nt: TGTGCCTGGAGTGTCGCTAGCGGGAGGGTCTACGAGCAGTACTTC
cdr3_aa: CAWSVASGRVYEQYF

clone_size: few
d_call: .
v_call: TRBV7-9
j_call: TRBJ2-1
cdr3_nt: TGTGCCAGCAGCTTAGAGGGGACTCACAATGAGCAGTTCTTC
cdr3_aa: CASSLEGTHNEQFF

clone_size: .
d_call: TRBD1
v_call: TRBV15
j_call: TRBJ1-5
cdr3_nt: TGTGCCGTACAGGGGAGGTCGGACAATCAGCCCCAGCATTTT
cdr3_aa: CAVQGRSDNQPQHF

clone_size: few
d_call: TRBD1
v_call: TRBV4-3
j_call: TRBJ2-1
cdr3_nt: TGCGCCAGCAGCCAAGCCAGCAGGGGGAATGAGCAGTTCTTC
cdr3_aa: CASSQASRGNEQFF

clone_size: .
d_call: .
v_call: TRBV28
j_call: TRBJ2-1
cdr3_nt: TGTGCCAGCAGTACTAGATTTGAGCAGTTCTTC
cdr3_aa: CASSTRFEQFF

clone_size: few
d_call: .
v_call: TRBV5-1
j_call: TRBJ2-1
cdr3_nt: TGCGCCAGCACCGCAGACGGGGGTGAGCAGTTCTTC
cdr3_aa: CASTADGGEQFF

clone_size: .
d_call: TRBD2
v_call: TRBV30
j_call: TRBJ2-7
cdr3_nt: TGTGCCTGGAGACCCGGCGGGAGGGTTAGATACGAGCAGTACTTC
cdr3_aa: CAWRPGGRVRYEQYF

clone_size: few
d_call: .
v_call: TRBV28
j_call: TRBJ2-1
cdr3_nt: TGTGCCAGCAGTTCCTCATCTAAGAATGAGCAGTTCTTC
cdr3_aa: CASSSSSKNEQFF

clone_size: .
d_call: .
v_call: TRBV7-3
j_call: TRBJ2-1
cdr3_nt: TGTGCCAGCAGCTTTGAGAACGGGGGTTACAATGAGCAGTTCTTC
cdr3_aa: CASSFENGGYNEQFF

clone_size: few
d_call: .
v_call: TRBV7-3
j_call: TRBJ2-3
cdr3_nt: TGTGCCAGCAGCCAGGGCAGCTGGAACACAGATACGCAGTATTTT
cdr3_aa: CASSQGSWNTDTQYF

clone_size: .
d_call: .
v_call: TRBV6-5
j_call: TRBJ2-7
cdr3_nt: TGTGCCAGCAGTTACTCGAGGGGGTTTACCTACGAGCAGTACTTC
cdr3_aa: CASSYSRGFTYEQYF

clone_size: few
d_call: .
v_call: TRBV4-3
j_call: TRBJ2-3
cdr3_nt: TGCGCCAGCAGCCAAGGAATGGCCCCTAGCACAGATACGCAGTATTTT
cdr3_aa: CASSQGMAPSTDTQYF

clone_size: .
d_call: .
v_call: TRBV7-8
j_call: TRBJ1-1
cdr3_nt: TGTGCCAGCAGCTTGAGTATTGAGATAAACACTGAAGCTTTCTTT
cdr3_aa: CASSLSIEINTEAFF

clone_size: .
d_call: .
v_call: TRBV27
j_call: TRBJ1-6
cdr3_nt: TGTGCCAGTAAGAACAGGGTGGGGAATTCACCCCTCCACTTT
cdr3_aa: CASKNRVGNSPLHF

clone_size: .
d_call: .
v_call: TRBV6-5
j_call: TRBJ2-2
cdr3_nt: TGTGCCAGCAGTTACTCGGGGGGAATGGACACCGGGGAGCTGTTTTTT
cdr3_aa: CASSYSGGMDTGELFF

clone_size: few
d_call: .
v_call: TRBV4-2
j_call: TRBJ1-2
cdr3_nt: TGTGCCAGCAGCCGCATAACGACCCCGGGTGACAGGAACTATGGCTACACCTTC
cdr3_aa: CASSRITTPGDRNYGYTF

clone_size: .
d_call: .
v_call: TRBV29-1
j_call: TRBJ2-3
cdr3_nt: TGCAGCGTTGACCTTACCGGCGGGGTTTGGGGGACAGATACGCAGTATTTT
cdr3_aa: CSVDLTGGVWGTDTQYF

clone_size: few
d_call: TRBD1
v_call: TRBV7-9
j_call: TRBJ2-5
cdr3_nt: TGTGCCAGCAGCTTCAACCCGGGACAGCAAGAGACCCAGTACTTC
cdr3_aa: CASSFNPGQQETQYF

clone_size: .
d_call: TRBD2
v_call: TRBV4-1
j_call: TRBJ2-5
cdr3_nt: TGCGCCAGCAGCCATCTGGCGGGGGGCAGAAGGGAGACCCAGTACTTC
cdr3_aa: CASSHLAGGRRETQYF

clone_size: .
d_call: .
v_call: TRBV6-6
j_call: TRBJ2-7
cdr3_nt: TGTGCCAGCAGTTACGACGGGAGCTCCTACGAGCAGTACTTC
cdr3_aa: CASSYDGSSYEQYF

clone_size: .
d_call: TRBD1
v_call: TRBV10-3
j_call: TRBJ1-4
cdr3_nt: TGTGCCATCAGTGAGTCAAGGACAGGGATTAATGAAAAACTGTTTTTT
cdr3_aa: CAISESRTGINEKLFF

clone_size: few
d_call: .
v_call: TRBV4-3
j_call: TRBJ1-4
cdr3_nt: TGCGCCAGCAGCCAAATAGATCGGAGGAGAGGTGAAAAACTGTTTTTT
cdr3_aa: CASSQIDRRRGEKLFF

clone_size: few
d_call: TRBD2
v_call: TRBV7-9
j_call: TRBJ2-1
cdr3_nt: TGTGCCAGCCTACACCCAGGAGCGGGGCGTTACAATGAGCAGTTCTTC
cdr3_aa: CASLHPGAGRYNEQFF

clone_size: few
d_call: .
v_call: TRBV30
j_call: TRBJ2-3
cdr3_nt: TGTGCCTGGACTACTAGAGATACGCAGTATTTT
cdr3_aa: CAWTTRDTQYF

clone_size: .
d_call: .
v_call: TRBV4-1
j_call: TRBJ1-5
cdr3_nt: TGCGCCAGCAGCCACCAGGGTTATAGCAATCAGCCCCAGCATTTT
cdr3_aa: CASSHQGYSNQPQHF

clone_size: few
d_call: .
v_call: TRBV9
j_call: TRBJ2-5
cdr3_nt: TGTGCCAGCAGCGTAATTCCTGGGGGGCAAGAGACCCAGTACTTC
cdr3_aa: CASSVIPGGQETQYF

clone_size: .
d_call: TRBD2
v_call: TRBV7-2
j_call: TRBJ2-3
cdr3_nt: TGTGCCAGCAGCTTAGGGACTAGCCGAAGCACAGATACGCAGTATTTT
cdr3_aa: CASSLGTSRSTDTQYF

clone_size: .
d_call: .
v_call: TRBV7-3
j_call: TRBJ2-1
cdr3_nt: TGTGCCAGCAGCGCAAACAGGCATAATGAGCAGTTCTTC
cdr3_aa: CASSANRHNEQFF

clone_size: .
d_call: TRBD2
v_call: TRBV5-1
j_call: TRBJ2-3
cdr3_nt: TGCGCCAGCAGCTTATCCGGGACTAGCGTGGCAGATACGCAGTATTTT
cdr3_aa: CASSLSGTSVADTQYF

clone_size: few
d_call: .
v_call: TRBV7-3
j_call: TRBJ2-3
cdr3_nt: TGTGCCAGCAGCCCCAGTCCCACAGATACGCAGTATTTT
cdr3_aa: CASSPSPTDTQYF

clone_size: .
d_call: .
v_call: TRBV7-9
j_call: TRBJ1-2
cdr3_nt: TGTGCCAGCAGCTTGTCGCGGGACGGCTATGGGGGCTACACCTTC
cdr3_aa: CASSLSRDGYGGYTF

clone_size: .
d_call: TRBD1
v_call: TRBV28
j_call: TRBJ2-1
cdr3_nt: TGTGCCAGCACCCCCGGGACAGGGCCTTACAATGAGCAGTTCTTC
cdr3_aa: CASTPGTGPYNEQFF

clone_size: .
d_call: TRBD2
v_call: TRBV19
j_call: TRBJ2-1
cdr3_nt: TGTGCCAGTAGTACGTCTAGCGGGGGGGATGAGCAGTTCTTC
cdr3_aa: CASSTSSGGDEQFF